These T cell receptor beta chains were read from a single sample in a study of blood T cell repertoires in COVID-19. Some clones are missing from TCRdb's copy, which holds only in-frame ones; the method was immunoSEQ multiplex PCR. The repertoire has around 75,000 clones, 85% to 90% of them found once; the top ten carry 0.55% to 0.75%. Input material: peripheral blood. All receptors derive from a man in his fifties or sixties with acute or convalescent COVID-19. CDR3s include the opening cysteine and the closing phenylalanine or tryptophan. The order of the fields is D gene, J gene, clone size, CDR3 length, V gene, CDR3 protein, CDR3 DNA. D genes are given only for firm matches. Clone size is shown for a subset of rows, as once, few, many or a class of expanded clone.

>TRBD1|TRBJ1-1|NA|16|TRBV5-4
CASSAGPGQGEKVAFF
TGTGCCAGCAGCGCCGGACCGGGACAGGGGGAAAAGGTAGCTTTCTTT
>NA|TRBJ1-2|NA|13|TRBV27
CASSSTADYGYTF
TGTGCCAGCAGCTCTACAGCGGACTATGGCTACACCTTC
>TRBD1|TRBJ1-1|NA|13|TRBV2
CASGTGMNTEAFF
TGTGCCAGCGGGACAGGAATGAACACTGAAGCTTTCTTT
>NA|TRBJ2-5|NA|14|TRBV12-5
CASGPGRQQETQYF
TGTGCTAGTGGCCCCGGCCGACAGCAAGAGACCCAGTACTTC
>NA|TRBJ1-2|NA|15|TRBV19
CASRENRLINYGYTF
TGTGCCAGTAGGGAGAACAGGCTCATAAACTATGGCTACACCTTC
>NA|TRBJ2-7|NA|14|TRBV27
CASRERGGSYEQYF
TGTGCCAGCAGGGAAAGGGGTGGTTCCTACGAGCAGTACTTC
>TRBD2|TRBJ2-1|NA|15|TRBV9
CASSPRTSGDNEQFF
TGTGCCAGCAGCCCCCGGACTAGCGGGGACAATGAGCAGTTCTTC
>NA|TRBJ2-3|NA|15|TRBV5-1
CASSLPQLSPDTQYF
TGCGCCAGCAGCTTGCCTCAGTTGTCCCCAGATACGCAGTATTTT
>TRBD1|TRBJ2-7|NA|16|TRBV27
CASSDFPGQGAHEQYF
TGTGCCAGCAGCGATTTTCCGGGACAGGGGGCCCACGAGCAGTACTTC
>TRBD1|TRBJ2-5|NA|13|TRBV5-4
CASSMTGEETQYF
TGTGCCAGCAGCATGACAGGGGAAGAGACCCAGTACTTC
>TRBD2|TRBJ2-3|NA|19|TRBV2
CASSVLWGRTSGWADTQYF
TGTGCCAGCAGTGTGCTGTGGGGACGGACTAGCGGGTGGGCAGATACGCAGTATTTT
>TRBD1|TRBJ2-1|few|15|TRBV9
CASSGGQGYYNEQFF
TGTGCCAGCAGCGGTGGACAGGGATACTACAATGAGCAGTTCTTC
>TRBD1|TRBJ1-2|NA|14|TRBV9
CASSVAAQGKGYTF
TGTGCCAGCAGCGTAGCTGCACAGGGGAAGGGCTACACCTTC
>NA|TRBJ2-2|NA|16|TRBV9
CASSVTADPGTGELFF
TGTGCCAGCAGCGTTACAGCGGACCCGGGTACCGGGGAGCTGTTTTTT
>TRBD1|TRBJ1-6|NA|16|TRBV7-9
CASSVQGATVGSPLHF
TGTGCCAGCAGCGTCCAGGGGGCTACAGTGGGATCACCCCTCCACTTT
>TRBD1|TRBJ1-4|NA|15|TRBV6-5
CASSSDRGRNEKLFF
TGTGCCAGCAGTTCCGACAGGGGGCGGAATGAAAAACTGTTTTTT
>NA|TRBJ2-3|few|12|TRBV19
CASSLLSDTQYF
TGTGCCAGCTCGTTATTATCGGATACGCAGTATTTT
>TRBD1|TRBJ2-5|once|15|TRBV7-2
CASSLGGGVGETQYF
TGTGCCAGCAGCTTAGGAGGGGGCGTAGGAGAGACCCAGTACTTC
>NA|TRBJ2-7|NA|16|TRBV6-6
CASSYAGFGIPYEQYF
TGTGCCAGCAGCTACGCAGGGTTTGGCATTCCCTACGAGCAGTACTTC
>TRBD2|TRBJ2-5|NA|16|TRBV24-1
CATSALGGGSRETQYF
TGTGCCACCAGTGCCTTGGGAGGCGGGAGTCGGGAGACCCAGTACTTC
>TRBD2|TRBJ2-7|once|16|TRBV13
CASSLGLGGAPDEQYF
TGTGCCAGCAGCTTAGGCCTCGGGGGGGCCCCCGACGAGCAGTACTTC
>NA|TRBJ2-7|NA|16|TRBV24-1
CATTPPGRTPSYEQYF
TGTGCCACCACTCCACCTGGACGGACTCCTTCCTACGAGCAGTACTTC
>NA|TRBJ1-6|once|15|TRBV6-5
CASSFREGGNSPLHF
TGTGCCAGCAGTTTCCGGGAAGGGGGTAATTCACCCCTCCACTTT
>NA|TRBJ1-1|NA|13|TRBV19
CATRFPADTEAFF
TGTGCCACCCGGTTCCCGGCGGACACTGAAGCTTTCTTT
>NA|TRBJ2-4|once|15|TRBV21-1
CASSRRTVAKNIQYF
TGTGCCAGCAGCAGACGGACAGTAGCCAAAAACATTCAGTACTTC
>NA|TRBJ2-7|NA|13|TRBV5-4
CASSLAQGYEQYF
TGTGCCAGCAGCTTGGCGCAGGGCTACGAGCAGTACTTC
>TRBD2|TRBJ2-1|NA|15|TRBV3-1/TRBV3-2
CASSRSSGAYNEQFF
TGTGCCAGCAGTCGATCTAGCGGGGCCTACAATGAGCAGTTCTTC
>TRBD2|TRBJ2-3|NA|17|TRBV5-1
CASSLAGTSGATDTQYF
TGCGCCAGCAGCTTGGCCGGGACTAGCGGGGCCACAGATACGCAGTATTTT